At least ten counts were recorded for the clone carrying this TCR beta chain. What it binds is unknown. The CDR3 goes on 3 residues after the read ends, and that part is filled in from the germline J gene. This sample is part of a study of T cell clonality in common variable immunodeficiency. General study findings and limits: Fewer deletions and N-nucleotide insertions were reportedly seen in common variable immunodeficiency TCR beta sequences. Links between repertoire features and CVID complications were heterogeneity-limited.

Control and CVID samples contributed equal amounts of genomic DNA. Method: immunoSEQ multiplex PCR; TCRdb's copy keeps in-frame clones and lacks some. In total the sample includes some 54,000 clones, none of them seen once. The CDR3 totals 13 residues. Germline V gene data show CDR1 as GTSNPN and CDR2 as SVGIG (reference sequence). Trimming cost V 5 bases and J 2 bases; bases outside gene matches: 3. The J gene is TRBJ1-5, the V gene TRBV30; 7 nucleotides align to TRBD1. Material: peripheral blood mononuclear cells. The receptor was derived from a person aged 18 to 70 in good health. Incomplete CDR3 DNA: TGTGCCTGGGCTACAGGGGGCAATCAGCCC. It translates to CAWATGGNQP. The CDR3 in its entirety is CAWATGGNQPQHF.